The TCR beta chain described here comes from a study of Graves' ophthalmopathy and Graves' hyperthyroidism. Study background: Samples of peripheral blood were obtained at initial diagnosis, prior to treatment of any kind.

In donors with ophthalmopathy, activity was moderate-to-severe, with CAS ≥3, NOSPECS ≥4 and duration under 3 months. The study's findings and limits: Detection in blood was also observed for most expanded thyroid clonotypes above 0.001 frequency. Ophthalmopathy progression cases were predicted by the model with approximately 66% sensitivity and 72% to 85% specificity.

The V end lost 6 bases, the J end lost 7 bases, and 16 bases lay between the germline ends. Germline V gene lookup returns CDR1 LNHDA and CDR2 SQIVND (reference sequence). The CDR3 is 15 amino acids. RNA transcripts were the template, and TCR beta CDR3 regions were amplified from them. First-round RT-PCR relied on HTBI primers, and a second-round multiplex PCR came next. TCRdb re-called the multiplex PCR reads through MiXCR, storing one row per CDR3 protein. The sample gives 40,000 to 50,000 distinct CDR3 sequences, around 50% of which show up once; 15% to 20% is in the top ten. As concerns this clonotype: What it binds is not known.

The sample taken for sequencing was peripheral blood. The source is an adult man with Graves' ophthalmopathy. V is TRBV19 and J is TRBJ1-6, with a weak D call TRBD1 (5 bases). The CDR3 DNA is TGTGCCAGTAGGTTGGACATCGCAGGGAATTCACCCCTCCACTTT. Protein product: CASRLDIAGNSPLHF. Combining the CDR3 with reference TRBV19 and TRBJ1-6 gives the whole variable domain DGGITQSPKYLFRKEGQNVTLSCEQNLNHDAMYWYRQDPGQGLRLIYYSQIVNDFQKGDIAEGYSVSREKKESFPLTVTSAQKNPTAFYLCASRLDIAGNSPLHFGNGTRLTVT.